The rows below give T cell receptor beta chains drawn from one sample of a study of patients and donors after allogeneic stem cell transplantation. One entry per CDR3 protein, called by TCRdb with MiXCR from the RT-PCR reads. The repertoire holds roughly 940,000 distinct CDR3 sequences, under 20% seen once, with about 6% in the top ten. The sample taken for sequencing was blood, either unsorted or a sorted T cell fraction (not recorded which). Receptors originate from a human donor who was either an allogeneic HSCT recipient or a stem cell or donor lymphocyte infusion donor (not recorded which). It is not recorded whose cells these are; they may come from a transplant donor. The CDR3 runs from the conserved cysteine through the conserved F or W. A D gene is named only where the DNA matches it firmly. Clone size appears in some rows only: once, few, many, or a class for an expanded clone.

>TRBJ2-2|TRBV15|NA|NA
CATSRDRASNTGELFF
TGTGCCACCAGCAGGGACCGGGCGTCGAACACCGGGGAGCTGTTTTTT
>TRBJ1-2|TRBV7-2|NA|NA
CASSSWGKNYGYTF
TGTGCCAGCAGCTCCTGGGGCAAAAACTATGGCTACACCTTC
>TRBJ2-7|TRBV2|NA|NA
CASSQGPWDEQYF
TGTGCCAGCAGTCAGGGCCCATGGGACGAGCAGTACTTC
>TRBJ2-1|TRBV7-9|few|NA
CASSFRGSGNEQFF
TGTGCCAGCAGCTTTAGGGGGTCCGGAAATGAGCAGTTCTTC
>TRBJ1-1|TRBV28|few|NA
CASLSPTQRNTEAFF
TGTGCCAGTTTAAGCCCGACCCAGCGGAACACTGAAGCTTTCTTT
>TRBJ2-1|TRBV7-9|few|TRBD2
CASSPGPSGTYNEQFF
TGTGCCAGCAGCCCAGGACCTAGCGGGACCTACAATGAGCAGTTCTTC
>TRBJ1-2|TRBV4-2|NA|NA
CASSQGGNDNYGYTF
TGTGCCAGCAGCCAAGGCGGAAACGACAACTATGGCTACACCTTC
>TRBJ2-1|TRBV24-1|few|TRBD1
CATSGQGFYEQFF
TGTGCCACCTCGGGACAGGGGTTCTATGAGCAGTTCTTC
>TRBJ2-7|TRBV4-3|few|TRBD1
CASSQDGTGASYEQYF
TGCGCCAGCAGCCAAGATGGGACAGGGGCCTCCTACGAGCAGTACTTC
>TRBJ1-4|TRBV10-3|NA|NA
CAISARPFEDEKLFF
TGTGCCATCAGTGCTAGGCCCTTCGAGGACGAAAAACTGTTTTTT
>TRBJ2-1|TRBV11-3|NA|NA
CASSLGRRSHEQFF
TGTGCCAGCAGCTTAGGTCGACGATCCCATGAGCAGTTCTTC
>TRBJ1-5|TRBV24-1|few|NA
CATSDLRFKTPHNQPQHF
TGTGCCACCAGTGATTTGCGGTTTAAAACTCCACACAATCAGCCCCAGCATTTT
>TRBJ2-1|TRBV5-1|NA|TRBD1
CASSGEGTGGYRGDNEQFF
TGCGCCAGCAGCGGAGAGGGGACAGGGGGTTATAGGGGTGACAATGAGCAGTTCTTC
>TRBJ2-5|TRBV2|few|NA
CASSEAGLFQETQYF
TGTGCCAGCAGTGAAGCCGGGCTATTCCAAGAGACCCAGTACTTC
>TRBJ1-1|TRBV20-1|NA|NA
CSARAGLTEAFF
TGCAGTGCTAGAGCGGGATTGACTGAAGCTTTCTTT
>TRBJ2-1|TRBV2|NA|TRBD2
CASSRSGGPNNEQFF
TGTGCCAGCAGTCGTAGCGGGGGGCCAAACAATGAGCAGTTCTTC
>TRBJ2-3|TRBV9|NA|NA
CASSAGQFTDTQYF
TGTGCCAGCAGCGCGGGGCAATTCACAGATACGCAGTATTTT
>TRBJ2-1|TRBV24-1|NA|TRBD2
CATSDLSGGYNEQFF
TGTGCCACCAGTGATTTGAGCGGGGGATACAATGAGCAGTTCTTC
>TRBJ2-2|TRBV6-4|many|NA
CASSRGSNTGELFF
TGTGCCAGCAGCAGGGGATCGAACACCGGGGAGCTGTTTTTT
>TRBJ2-4|TRBV25-1|few|TRBD1
CASSGQENIQYF
TGTGCCAGCAGCGGACAGGAAAACATTCAGTACTTC
>TRBJ2-7|TRBV11-2|NA|TRBD1
CASSRDRSIYEQYF
TGTGCCAGCAGCAGGGACAGATCAATCTACGAGCAGTACTTC
>TRBJ1-1|TRBV7-8|NA|TRBD1
CASRPDRVNTEAFF
TGTGCCAGCCGACCCGACAGGGTGAACACTGAAGCTTTCTTT
>TRBJ2-7|TRBV6-1|NA|NA
CASNRGGSYEQYF
TGTGCCAGCAACAGAGGAGGCTCCTACGAGCAGTACTTC
>TRBJ2-7|TRBV19|NA|NA
CATTPDTGREQYF
TGTGCCACCACCCCTGATACGGGGCGAGAGCAGTACTTC
>TRBJ1-2|TRBV5-6|many|TRBD1
CASSIIQGEYGYTF
TGTGCCAGCAGCATTATACAGGGGGAATACGGCTACACCTTC
>TRBJ2-3|TRBV29-1|few|TRBD2
CSVEGGSGTDTQYF
TGCAGCGTCGAGGGCGGGAGTGGCACAGATACGCAGTATTTT
>TRBJ1-2|TRBV3-1|few|TRBD1
CASSQFTGQGARYGYTF
TGTGCCAGCAGCCAATTTACGGGACAGGGCGCTCGGTATGGCTACACCTTC
>TRBJ1-2|TRBV28|NA|NA
CASSLLTGGYTF
TGTGCCAGCAGTTTATTAACGGGGGGCTACACCTTC
>TRBJ2-1|TRBV6-1|few|TRBD2
CASSAGGIYNEQFF
TGTGCCAGCAGCGCGGGGGGGATCTACAATGAGCAGTTCTTC
>TRBJ2-5|TRBV12-3/TRBV12-4|few|NA
CASSRGERETQYF
TGTGCCAGCAGCCGGGGCGAGCGAGAGACCCAGTACTTC
>TRBJ2-1|TRBV7-8|NA|NA
CASSLGRVAYNEQFF
TGTGCCAGCAGCTTAGGTAGGGTTGCCTACAATGAGCAGTTCTTC
>TRBJ2-3|TRBV20-1|NA|NA
CSARRHMGTDTQYF
TGCAGTGCTAGACGCCACATGGGCACAGATACGCAGTATTTT
>TRBJ1-5|TRBV12-3/TRBV12-4|NA|NA
CASRREYNQPQHF
TGTGCCAGCAGGCGGGAGTACAATCAGCCCCAGCATTTT
>TRBJ1-6|TRBV25-1|few|NA
CASSLAGPYSPLHF
TGTGCCAGCAGTCTCGCGGGGCCTTACTCACCCCTCCACTTT
>TRBJ2-2|TRBV27|few|TRBD2
CASKISGRSAGELFF
TGTGCCAGTAAGATAAGCGGGAGGTCGGCCGGGGAGCTGTTTTTT
>TRBJ2-2|TRBV5-5|few|TRBD2
CASSLGTSLTGELFF
TGTGCCAGCAGCTTGGGGACTAGCCTTACCGGGGAGCTGTTTTTT
>TRBJ1-2|TRBV5-1|NA|TRBD1
CASSLGDRGSYGYTF
TGCGCCAGCAGCTTGGGGGACAGGGGAAGCTATGGCTACACCTTC
>TRBJ1-2|TRBV2|NA|NA
CAATERAGYTF
TGTGCCGCCACAGAGCGGGCAGGCTACACCTTC
>TRBJ2-5|TRBV10-3|NA|TRBD1
CAIRGLTGAGETQYF
TGTGCCATCAGGGGATTGACAGGGGCCGGGGAGACCCAGTACTTC
>TRBJ1-2|TRBV4-3|few|TRBD1
CASSQVLDREGWLDYGYTF
TGCGCCAGCAGCCAAGTTTTGGACAGGGAGGGATGGTTGGACTATGGCTACACCTTC
>TRBJ1-2|TRBV27|NA|NA
CASWGGGYGYTF
TGTGCCAGCTGGGGAGGGGGCTATGGCTACACCTTC
>TRBJ1-6|TRBV6-6|NA|NA
CASKLGDSPLHF
TGTGCCAGCAAGCTCGGGGATTCACCCCTCCACTTT
>TRBJ1-3|TRBV29-1|few|TRBD1
CSVDSGQGSGNTIYF
TGCAGCGTTGACTCCGGACAGGGCTCTGGAAACACCATATATTTT
>TRBJ2-1|TRBV20-1|NA|NA
CSARDMAGDYNEQFF
TGCAGTGCTAGAGATATGGCGGGTGACTACAATGAGCAGTTCTTC
>TRBJ2-5|TRBV5-1|NA|NA
CASTPNYFSGKTQYF
TGCGCCAGCACCCCCAACTATTTCTCAGGGAAGACCCAGTACTTC
>TRBJ1-4|TRBV10-3|few|NA
CAISESTPGSGEKLFF
TGTGCCATCAGTGAGTCGACTCCGGGGTCCGGTGAAAAACTGTTTTTT
>TRBJ2-1|TRBV12-3/TRBV12-4|few|TRBD2
CASSSVGLEVHEQFF
TGTGCCAGCAGTTCCGTAGGACTAGAAGTTCATGAGCAGTTCTTC
>TRBJ1-5|TRBV4-1|many|NA
CASSSQGLYRPQHF
TGCGCCAGCAGCAGCCAGGGGCTTTACCGGCCCCAGCATTTT
>TRBJ1-1|TRBV5-1|many|NA
CASSRDGLNTEAFF
TGTGCCAGCAGTCGGGACGGCCTGAACACTGAAGCTTTCTTT
>TRBJ1-3|TRBV7-2|few|NA
CASSSSGEAGNTIYF
TGTGCCAGCAGCTCATCGGGGGAAGCTGGAAACACCATATATTTT
>TRBJ1-1|TRBV7-6|NA|TRBD1
CASSLTGGAEAFF
TGTGCCAGCAGCTTGACAGGGGGGGCTGAAGCTTTCTTT
>TRBJ2-1|TRBV19|NA|NA
CASSITARDYNEQFF
TGTGCCAGTAGTATAACGGCAAGGGATTACAATGAGCAGTTCTTC
>TRBJ2-7|TRBV29-1|NA|TRBD2
CSVGTTSGRADEQYF
TGCAGCGTAGGAACCACGAGCGGGAGGGCCGATGAGCAGTACTTC
>TRBJ1-6|TRBV20-1|NA|TRBD1
CSALTGVSSPLHF
TGCAGTGCCCTGACAGGGGTTAGTTCACCCCTCCACTTT